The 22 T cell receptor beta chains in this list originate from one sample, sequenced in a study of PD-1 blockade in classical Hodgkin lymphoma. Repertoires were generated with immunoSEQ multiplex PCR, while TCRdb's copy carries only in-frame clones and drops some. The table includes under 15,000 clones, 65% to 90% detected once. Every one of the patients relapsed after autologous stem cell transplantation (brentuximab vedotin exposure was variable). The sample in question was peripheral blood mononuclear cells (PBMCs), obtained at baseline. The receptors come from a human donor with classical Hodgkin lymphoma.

The CDR3 here is CASSYSGAAAEQFF. CDR3 coding DNA: TGTGCCAGCAGTTACTCCGGCGCAGCCGCGGAGCAGTTCTTC. This chain joins TRBV6-5 and TRBJ2-1; D not resolved. The CDR3 sequence is 14 residues long. V was cut by 0 bases and J by 10 bases, with 13 bases left in between. Germline-derived CDR1 and CDR2 are MNHEY and SVGAGI.

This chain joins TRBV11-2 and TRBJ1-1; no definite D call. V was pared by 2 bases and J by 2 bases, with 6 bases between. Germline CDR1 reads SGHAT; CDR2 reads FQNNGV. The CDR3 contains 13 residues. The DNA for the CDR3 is TGTGCCAGCAGCTTAATGAGTAACACTGAAGCTTTCTTT. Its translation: CASSLMSNTEAFF. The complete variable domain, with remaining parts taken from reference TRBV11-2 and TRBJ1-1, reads EAGVAQSPRYKIIEKRQSVAFWCNPISGHATLYWYQQILGQGPKLLIQFQNNGVVDDSQLPKDRFSAERLKGVDSTLKIQPAKLEDSAVYLCASSLMSNTEAFFGQGTRLTVV.

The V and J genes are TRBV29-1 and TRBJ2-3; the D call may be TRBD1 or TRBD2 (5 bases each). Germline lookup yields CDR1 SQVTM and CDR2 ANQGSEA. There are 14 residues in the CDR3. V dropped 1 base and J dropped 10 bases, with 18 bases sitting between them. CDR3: CSVEGPGPGLSQYF. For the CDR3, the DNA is TGCAGCGTTGAAGGGCCCGGACCGGGGCTCTCGCAGTATTTT.

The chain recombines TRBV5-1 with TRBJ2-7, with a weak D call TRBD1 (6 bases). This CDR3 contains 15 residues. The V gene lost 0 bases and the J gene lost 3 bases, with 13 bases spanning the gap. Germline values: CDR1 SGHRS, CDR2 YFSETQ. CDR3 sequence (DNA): TGCGCCAGCAGCTTGGGCCCAGGGGATTTCTACGAGCAGTACTTC. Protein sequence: CASSLGPGDFYEQYF.

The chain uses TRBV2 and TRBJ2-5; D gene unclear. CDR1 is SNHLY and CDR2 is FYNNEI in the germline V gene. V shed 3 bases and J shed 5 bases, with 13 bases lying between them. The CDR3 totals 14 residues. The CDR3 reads CASSDFKGPETQYF. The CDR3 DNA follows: TGTGCCAGCAGTGACTTCAAGGGCCCCGAGACCCAGTACTTC.

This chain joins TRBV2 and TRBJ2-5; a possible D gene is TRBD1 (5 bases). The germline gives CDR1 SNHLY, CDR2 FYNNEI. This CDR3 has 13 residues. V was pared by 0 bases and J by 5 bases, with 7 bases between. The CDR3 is CASSEAGAETQYF. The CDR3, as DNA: TGTGCCAGCAGTGAAGCAGGGGCGGAGACCCAGTACTTC.

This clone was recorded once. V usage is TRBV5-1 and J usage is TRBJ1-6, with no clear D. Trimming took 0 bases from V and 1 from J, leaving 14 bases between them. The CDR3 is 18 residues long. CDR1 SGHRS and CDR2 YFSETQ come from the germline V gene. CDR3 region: CASSLEGRTLSYNSPLHF. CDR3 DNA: TGCGCCAGCAGCTTGGAGGGCAGGACCTTATCCTATAATTCACCCCTCCACTTT.

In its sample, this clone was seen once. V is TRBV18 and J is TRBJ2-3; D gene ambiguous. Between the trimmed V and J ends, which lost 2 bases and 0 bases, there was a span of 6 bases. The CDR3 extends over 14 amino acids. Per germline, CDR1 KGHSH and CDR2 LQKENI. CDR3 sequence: CASSPIGSTDTQYF. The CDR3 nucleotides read TGTGCCAGCTCACCAATAGGGAGCACAGATACGCAGTATTTT.

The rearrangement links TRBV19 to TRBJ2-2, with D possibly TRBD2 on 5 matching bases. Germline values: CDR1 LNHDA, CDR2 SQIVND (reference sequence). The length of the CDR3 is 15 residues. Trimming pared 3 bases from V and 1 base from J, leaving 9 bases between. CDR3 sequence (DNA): TGTGCCAGTAGTATTCGGGAAAGGAACACCGGGGAGCTGTTTTTT. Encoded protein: CASSIRERNTGELFF.

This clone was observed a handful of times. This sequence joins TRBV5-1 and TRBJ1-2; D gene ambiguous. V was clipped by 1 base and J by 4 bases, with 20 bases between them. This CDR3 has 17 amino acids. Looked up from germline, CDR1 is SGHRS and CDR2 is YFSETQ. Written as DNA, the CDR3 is TGCGCCAGCAGCTTGAGGGTCGGGCATTCGGATAGCTATGGCTACACCTTC. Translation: CASSLRVGHSDSYGYTF.

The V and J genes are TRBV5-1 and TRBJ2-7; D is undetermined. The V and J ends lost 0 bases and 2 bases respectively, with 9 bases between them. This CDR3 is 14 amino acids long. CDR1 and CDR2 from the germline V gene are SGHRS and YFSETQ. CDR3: CASSLVPGAYEQYF. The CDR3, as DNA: TGCGCCAGCAGCTTGGTACCTGGAGCCTACGAGCAGTACTTC.

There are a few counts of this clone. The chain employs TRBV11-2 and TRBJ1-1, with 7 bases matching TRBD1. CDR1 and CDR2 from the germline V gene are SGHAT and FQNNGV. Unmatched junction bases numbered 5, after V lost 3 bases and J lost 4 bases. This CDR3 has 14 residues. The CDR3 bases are TGTGCCAGCAGCTTTACAGGGGTGTTCACTGAAGCTTTCTTT. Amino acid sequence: CASSFTGVFTEAFF. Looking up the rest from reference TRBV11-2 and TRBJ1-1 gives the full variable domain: EAGVAQSPRYKIIEKRQSVAFWCNPISGHATLYWYQQILGQGPKLLIQFQNNGVVDDSQLPKDRFSAERLKGVDSTLKIQPAKLEDSAVYLCASSFTGVFTEAFFGQGTRLTVV.

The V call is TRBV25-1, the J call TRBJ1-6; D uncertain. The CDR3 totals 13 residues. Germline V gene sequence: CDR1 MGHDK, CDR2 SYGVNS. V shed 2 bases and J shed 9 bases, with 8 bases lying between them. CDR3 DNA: TGTGCCAGCAGTGAAAATCACCCTTCACCCCTCCACTTT. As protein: CASSENHPSPLHF.

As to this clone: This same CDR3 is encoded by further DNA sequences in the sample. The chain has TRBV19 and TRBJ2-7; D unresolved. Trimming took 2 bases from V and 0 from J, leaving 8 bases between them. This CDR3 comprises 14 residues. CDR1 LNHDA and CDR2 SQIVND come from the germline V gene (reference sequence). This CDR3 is CASSIRGSSYEQYF. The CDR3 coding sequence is TGTGCCAGTAGTATACGAGGAAGCTCCTACGAGCAGTACTTC.

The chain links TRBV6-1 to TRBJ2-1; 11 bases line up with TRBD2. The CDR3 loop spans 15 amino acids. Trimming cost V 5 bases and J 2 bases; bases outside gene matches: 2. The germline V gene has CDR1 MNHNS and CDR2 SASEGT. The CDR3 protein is CASSLTSGAYNEQFF. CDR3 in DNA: TGTGCCAGCAGTTTGACTAGCGGGGCCTACAATGAGCAGTTCTTC.

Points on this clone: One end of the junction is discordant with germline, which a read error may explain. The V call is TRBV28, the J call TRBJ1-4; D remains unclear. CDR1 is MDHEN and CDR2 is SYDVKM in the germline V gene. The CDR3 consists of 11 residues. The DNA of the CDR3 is TGTGCCACGAATTCAAATGGAAAACTGTTTTTT. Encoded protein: CATNSNGKLFF.

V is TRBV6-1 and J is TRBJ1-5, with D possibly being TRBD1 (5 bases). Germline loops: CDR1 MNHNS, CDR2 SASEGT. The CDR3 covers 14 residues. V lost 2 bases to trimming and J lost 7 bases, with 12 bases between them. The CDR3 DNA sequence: TGTGCCAGCAGTGAAAAGGGACTGAGGCAGCCCCAGCATTTT. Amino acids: CASSEKGLRQPQHF.

The CDR3 protein is CASSLSSGYNQPQHF. CDR3 in DNA: TGTGCCAGCAGTTTATCGTCCGGCTACAATCAGCCCCAGCATTTT. The rearrangement joins TRBV27 to TRBJ1-5; D gene ambiguous. Germline CDR1 MNHEY, CDR2 SMNVEV (reference sequence). The ends were cut back, 0 bases at V and 3 bases at J, with 9 bases in the middle. The CDR3 is 15 residues long.

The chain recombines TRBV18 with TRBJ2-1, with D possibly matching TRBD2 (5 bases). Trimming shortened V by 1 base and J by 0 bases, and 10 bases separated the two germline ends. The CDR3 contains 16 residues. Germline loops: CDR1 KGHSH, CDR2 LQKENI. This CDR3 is CASSPREGSSYNEQFF. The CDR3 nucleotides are TGTGCCAGCTCACCACGGGAAGGGAGCTCCTACAATGAGCAGTTCTTC.

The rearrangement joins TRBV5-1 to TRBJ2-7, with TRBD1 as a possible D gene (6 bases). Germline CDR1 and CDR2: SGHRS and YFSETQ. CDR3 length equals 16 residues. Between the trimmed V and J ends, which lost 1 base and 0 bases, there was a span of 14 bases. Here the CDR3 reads CASSLTWDTSSYEQYF. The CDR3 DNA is TGCGCCAGCAGCTTGACGTGGGACACGAGCTCCTACGAGCAGTACTTC.

In DNA, the CDR3 is TGTGCCAGCAGCTTAGGCGCTAGGCACGAGACCCAGTACTTC. Translated: CASSLGARHETQYF. The chain employs TRBV13 and TRBJ2-5; D remains unclear. Germline-derived CDR1 and CDR2 are PRHDT and FYEKMQ (reference sequence). This CDR3 comprises 14 residues. Between the trimmed V and J ends, which lost 0 bases and 5 bases, there was a span of 10 bases.

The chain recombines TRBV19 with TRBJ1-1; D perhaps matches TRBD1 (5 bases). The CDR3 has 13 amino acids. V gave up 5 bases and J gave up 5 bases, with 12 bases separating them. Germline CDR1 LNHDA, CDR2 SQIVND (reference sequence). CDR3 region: CASSLQGGTEAFF. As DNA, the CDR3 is TGTGCCAGTAGTTTGCAGGGTGGTACTGAAGCTTTCTTT.